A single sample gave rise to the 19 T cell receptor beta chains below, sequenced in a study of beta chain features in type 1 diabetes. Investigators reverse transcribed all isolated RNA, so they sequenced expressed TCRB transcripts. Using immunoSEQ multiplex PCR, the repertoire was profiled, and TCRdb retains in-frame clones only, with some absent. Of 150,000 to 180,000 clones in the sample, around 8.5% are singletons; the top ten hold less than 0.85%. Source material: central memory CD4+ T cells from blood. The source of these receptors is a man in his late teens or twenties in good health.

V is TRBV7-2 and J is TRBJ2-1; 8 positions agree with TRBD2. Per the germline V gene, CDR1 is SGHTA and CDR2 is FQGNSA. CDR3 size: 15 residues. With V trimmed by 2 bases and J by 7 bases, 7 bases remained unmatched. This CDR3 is CASSLRSGSRNEQFF. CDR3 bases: TGTGCCAGCAGCTTACGAAGCGGGAGTCGGAATGAGCAGTTCTTC. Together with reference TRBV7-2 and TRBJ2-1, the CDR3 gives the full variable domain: GAGVSQSPSNKVTEKGKDVELRCDPISGHTALYWYRQSLGQGLEFLIYFQGNSAPDKSGLPSDRFSAERTGGSVSTLTIQRTQQEDSAVYLCASSLRSGSRNEQFFGPGTRLTVL.

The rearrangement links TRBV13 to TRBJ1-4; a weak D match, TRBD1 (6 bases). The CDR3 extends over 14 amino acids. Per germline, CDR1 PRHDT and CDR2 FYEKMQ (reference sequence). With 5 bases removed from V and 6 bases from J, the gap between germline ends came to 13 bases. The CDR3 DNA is TGTGCCAGCAGCCAAGGGGGTCTCGATGAAAAACTGTTTTTT. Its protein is CASSQGGLDEKLFF.

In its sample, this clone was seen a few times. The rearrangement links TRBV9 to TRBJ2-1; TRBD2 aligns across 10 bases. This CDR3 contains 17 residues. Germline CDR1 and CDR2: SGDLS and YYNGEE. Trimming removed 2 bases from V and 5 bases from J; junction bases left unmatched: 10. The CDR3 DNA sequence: TGTGCCAGCAGCGTTTCTCCTAGCGGGGGAACCGACAATGAGCAGTTCTTC. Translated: CASSVSPSGGTDNEQFF.

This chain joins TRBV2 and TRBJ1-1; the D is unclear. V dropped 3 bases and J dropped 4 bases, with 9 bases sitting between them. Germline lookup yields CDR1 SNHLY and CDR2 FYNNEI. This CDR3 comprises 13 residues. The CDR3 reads CASSDDGSTEAFF. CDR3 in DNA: TGTGCCAGCAGTGACGACGGGAGCACTGAAGCTTTCTTT.

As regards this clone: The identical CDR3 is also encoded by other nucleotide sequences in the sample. The CDR3 DNA follows: TGTGCCAGCAGCACAGGGTTACAAGAGACCCAGTACTTC. The encoded protein is CASSTGLQETQYF. The V call is TRBV7-2, the J call TRBJ2-5, with a possible D match to TRBD1 (6 bases). Germline CDR1 SGHTA, CDR2 FQGNSA. CDR3 length: 13 amino acids. Trimming took 5 bases from V and 2 from J, leaving 9 bases between them. The full variable domain, completed using reference TRBV7-2 and TRBJ2-5, is GAGVSQSPSNKVTEKGKDVELRCDPISGHTALYWYRQSLGQGLEFLIYFQGNSAPDKSGLPSDRFSAERTGGSVSTLTIQRTQQEDSAVYLCASSTGLQETQYFGPGTRLLVL.

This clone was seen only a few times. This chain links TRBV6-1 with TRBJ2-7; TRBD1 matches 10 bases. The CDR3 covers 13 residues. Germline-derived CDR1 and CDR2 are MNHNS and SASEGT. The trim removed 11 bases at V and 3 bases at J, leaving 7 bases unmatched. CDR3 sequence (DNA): TGTGCCGGCCGGACAGGGGGGGACTACGAGCAGTACTTC. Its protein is CAGRTGGDYEQYF.

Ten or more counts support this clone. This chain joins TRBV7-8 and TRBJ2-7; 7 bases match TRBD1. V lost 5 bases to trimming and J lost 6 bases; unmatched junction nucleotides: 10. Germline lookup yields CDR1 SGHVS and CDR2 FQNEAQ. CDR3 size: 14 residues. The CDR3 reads CASSPTGFGGEQYF. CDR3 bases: TGTGCCAGCAGCCCGACAGGGTTCGGAGGCGAGCAGTACTTC.

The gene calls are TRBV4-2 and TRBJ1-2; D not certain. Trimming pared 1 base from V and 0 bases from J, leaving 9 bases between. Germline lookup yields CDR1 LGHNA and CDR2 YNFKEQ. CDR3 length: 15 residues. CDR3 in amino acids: CASSQGTGANYGYTF. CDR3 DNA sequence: TGTGCCAGCAGCCAAGGGACCGGGGCTAACTATGGCTACACCTTC.

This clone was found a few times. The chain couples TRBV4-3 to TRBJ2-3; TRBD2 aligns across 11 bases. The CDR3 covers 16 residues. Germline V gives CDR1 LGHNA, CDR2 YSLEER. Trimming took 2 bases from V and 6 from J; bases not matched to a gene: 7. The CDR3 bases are TGCGCCAGCAGCCAAACGATAGCGGGAGGGAGGGATACGCAGTATTTT. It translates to CASSQTIAGGRDTQYF.

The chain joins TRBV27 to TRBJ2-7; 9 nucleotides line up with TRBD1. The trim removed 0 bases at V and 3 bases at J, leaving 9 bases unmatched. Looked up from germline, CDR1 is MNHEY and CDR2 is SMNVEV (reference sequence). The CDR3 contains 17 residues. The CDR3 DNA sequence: TGTGCCAGCAGTTTATCGTTTCCCCGGGACAGGGACTACGAGCAGTACTTC. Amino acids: CASSLSFPRDRDYEQYF.

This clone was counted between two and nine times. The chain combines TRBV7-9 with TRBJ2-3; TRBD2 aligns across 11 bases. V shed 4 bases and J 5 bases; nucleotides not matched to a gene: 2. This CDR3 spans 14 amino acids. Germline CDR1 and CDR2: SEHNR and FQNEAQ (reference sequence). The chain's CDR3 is CASSSTSGGDTQYF. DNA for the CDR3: TGTGCCAGCAGCTCCACTAGCGGGGGAGATACGCAGTATTTT. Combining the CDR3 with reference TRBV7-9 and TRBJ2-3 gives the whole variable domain DTGVSQNPRHKITKRGQNVTFRCDPISEHNRLYWYRQTLGQGPEFLTYFQNEAQLEKSRLLSDRFSAERPKGSFSTLEIQRTEQGDSAMYLCASSSTSGGDTQYFGPGTRLTVL.

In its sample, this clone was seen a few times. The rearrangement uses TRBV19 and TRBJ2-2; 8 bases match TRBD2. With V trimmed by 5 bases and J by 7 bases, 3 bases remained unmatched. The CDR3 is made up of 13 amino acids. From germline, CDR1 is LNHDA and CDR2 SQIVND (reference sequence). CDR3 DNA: TGTGCCAGTAGTCCCGGGACTAGCGGGGAGCTGTTTTTT. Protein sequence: CASSPGTSGELFF.

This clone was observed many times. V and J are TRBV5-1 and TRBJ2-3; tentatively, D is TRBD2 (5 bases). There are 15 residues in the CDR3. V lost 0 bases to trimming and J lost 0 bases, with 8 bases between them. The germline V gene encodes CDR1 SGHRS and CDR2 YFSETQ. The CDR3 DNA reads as TGCGCCAGCAGCTTGGAGGGCGGGAGCACAGATACGCAGTATTTT. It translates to CASSLEGGSTDTQYF.

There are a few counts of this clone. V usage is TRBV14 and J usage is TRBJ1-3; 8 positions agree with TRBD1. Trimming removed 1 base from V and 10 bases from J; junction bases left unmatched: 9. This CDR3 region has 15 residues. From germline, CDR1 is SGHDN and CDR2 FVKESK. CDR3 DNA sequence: TGTGCCAGCAGCCAAGTGGGACAGGCAAAGCGGACCATATATTTT. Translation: CASSQVGQAKRTIYF.

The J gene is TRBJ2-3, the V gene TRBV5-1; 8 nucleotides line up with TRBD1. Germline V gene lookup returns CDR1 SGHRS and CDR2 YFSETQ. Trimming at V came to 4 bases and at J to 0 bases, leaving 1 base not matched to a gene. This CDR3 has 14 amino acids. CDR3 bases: TGCGCCAGCAGCCGGACAGGGAGCACAGATACGCAGTATTTT. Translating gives CASSRTGSTDTQYF.

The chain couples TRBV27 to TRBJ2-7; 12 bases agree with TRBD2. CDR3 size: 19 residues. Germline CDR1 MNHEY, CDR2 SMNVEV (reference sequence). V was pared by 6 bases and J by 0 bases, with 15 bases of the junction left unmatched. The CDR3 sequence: CASSPSRTSGILPSYEQYF. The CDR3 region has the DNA TGTGCCAGCAGCCCCTCAAGGACTAGCGGGATCCTGCCCTCCTACGAGCAGTACTTC.

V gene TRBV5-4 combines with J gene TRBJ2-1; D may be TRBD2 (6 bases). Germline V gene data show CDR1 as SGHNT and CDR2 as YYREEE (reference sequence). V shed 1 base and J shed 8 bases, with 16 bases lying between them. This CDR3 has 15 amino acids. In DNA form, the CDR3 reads TGTGCCAGCAGCTTGACTAGCCTGCCGTCGGATGAGCAGTTCTTC. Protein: CASSLTSLPSDEQFF.

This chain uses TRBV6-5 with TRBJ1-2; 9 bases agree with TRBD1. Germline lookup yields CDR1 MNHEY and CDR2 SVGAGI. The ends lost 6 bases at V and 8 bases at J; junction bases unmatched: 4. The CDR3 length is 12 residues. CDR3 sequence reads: CASRGQGGGYTF. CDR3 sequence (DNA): TGTGCCAGCAGGGGACAGGGAGGAGGCTACACCTTC.

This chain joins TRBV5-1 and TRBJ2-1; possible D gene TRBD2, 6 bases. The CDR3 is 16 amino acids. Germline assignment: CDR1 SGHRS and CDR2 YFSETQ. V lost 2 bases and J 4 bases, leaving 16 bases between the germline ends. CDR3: CASSLPLSGLYNEQFF. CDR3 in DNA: TGCGCCAGCAGCTTACCCCTCTCGGGACTTTACAATGAGCAGTTCTTC.